The 25 T cell receptor beta chains below were found in one sample sequenced in a study of control samples from healthy donors and cancer patients. Sequenced by immunoSEQ multiplex PCR; TCRdb stores in-frame clones only, minus some. The repertoire has 100,000 to 150,000 clones, about 90% of them found once; the top ten carry roughly 1.9%. The source material was blood. Receptors were obtained from a man between 18 and 29 years old in good health.

The chain uses TRBV28 and TRBJ1-1; D is ambiguous. The germline CDR1 and CDR2 sequences are MDHEN and SYDVKM. V shed 6 bases and J shed 2 bases, with 10 bases lying between them. There are 13 residues in the CDR3. CDR3 in DNA: TGTGCCAGCAGCGTGACGGTTAACACTGAAGCTTTCTTT. It encodes CASSVTVNTEAFF. Based on the CDR3 plus reference TRBV28 and TRBJ1-1, the full variable domain is DVKVTQSSRYLVKRTGEKVFLECVQDMDHENMFWYRQDPGLGLRLIYFSYDVKMKEKGDIPEGYSVSREKKERFSLILESASTNQTSMYLCASSVTVNTEAFFGQGTRLTVV.

This rearrangement joins TRBV2 to TRBJ2-1; 9 bases agree with TRBD2. Trimming removed 7 bases from V and 8 bases from J; junction bases left unmatched: 12. The CDR3 contains 15 residues. Germline V gene data show CDR1 as SNHLY and CDR2 as FYNNEI. As DNA, the CDR3 is TGTGCCAGCACCCCAATAGCGGGAGAGGTATATGAGCAGTTCTTC. Translation gives CASTPIAGEVYEQFF.

The V and J genes are TRBV6-6 and TRBJ1-5; D is uncertain. The CDR3 consists of 13 residues. CDR1 is MNHNY, CDR2 SVGAGI, per germline (reference sequence). V was pared by 5 bases and J by 4 bases, with 9 bases between. The chain's CDR3 is CASSRTENQPQHF. CDR3 DNA sequence: TGTGCCAGCAGTCGGACCGAAAATCAGCCCCAGCATTTT.

The rearrangement links TRBV19 to TRBJ1-4; 7 nucleotides match TRBD1. The CDR3 contains 13 residues. CDR1 and CDR2 from the germline V gene are LNHDA and SQIVND (reference sequence). DNA for the CDR3: TGTGGATCCAGGGGGTCGGCTAATGAAAAACTGTTTTTT. It codes for CGSRGSANEKLFF.

V is TRBV6-1 and J is TRBJ1-5; weak D call: TRBD1 (5 bases). V lost 0 bases and J lost 7, with 16 bases in between. Germline values: CDR1 MNHNS, CDR2 SASEGT. The CDR3 length is 16 residues. In nucleotides, the CDR3 is TGTGCCAGCAGTGAAGCGCTTCCGGGACCCTACCAGCCCCAGCATTTT. It encodes CASSEALPGPYQPQHF.

CDR3: CASSYQVSGGTEAFF. Here the CDR3 DNA reads TGTGCCAGCAGTTACCAAGTTTCAGGGGGCACTGAAGCTTTCTTT. The chain recombines TRBV6-5 with TRBJ1-1; 7 positions match TRBD1. Germline V gene sequence: CDR1 MNHEY, CDR2 SVGAGI. The length of the CDR3 is 15 residues. Trimming took 2 bases from V and 4 from J; bases not matched to a gene: 7.

The J gene is TRBJ1-4, the V gene TRBV7-9, with D possibly matching TRBD1 (5 bases). CDR1 SEHNR and CDR2 FQNEAQ come from the germline V gene (reference sequence). The CDR3 totals 13 residues. The ends were cut back, 3 bases at V and 8 bases at J, with 10 bases in the middle. CDR3 sequence (DNA): TGTGCCAGCAGCTTGGACCGGGGGGAAAAACTGTTTTTT. Encoded protein: CASSLDRGEKLFF.

The chain carries TRBV5-1 and TRBJ2-1, with D tentatively TRBD2 (6 bases). The CDR3 runs 15 residues. CDR1 and CDR2 (germline): SGHRS, YFSETQ. Deletions cut 7 bases from V and 4 bases from J, with 18 bases between. The chain's CDR3 is CASSPGTGAYNEQFF. The CDR3 DNA sequence: TGCGCCAGCTCCCCCGGGACTGGGGCGTACAATGAGCAGTTCTTC.

This rearrangement joins TRBV12-5 to TRBJ2-7; 10 bases line up with TRBD2. Trimming at V came to 4 bases and at J to 0 bases, leaving 9 bases not matched to a gene. The CDR3 covers 17 residues. Germline V gene sequence: CDR1 LGHNT, CDR2 FRNRAP. DNA of the CDR3: TGTGCTAGTGGTTCCCTCAGCGGGAGGGGAAGCTCCTACGAGCAGTACTTC. Protein product: CASGSLSGRGSSYEQYF.

The sample holds one count of this clone. V and J are TRBV5-8 and TRBJ1-2; D unresolved. The CDR3 is 11 residues long. The germline CDR1 and CDR2 sequences are SGHTS and YDEGEE. V gave up 4 bases and J gave up 5 bases, with 6 bases separating them. CDR3 sequence: CASSPRYGYTF. In DNA form, the CDR3 reads TGTGCCAGCAGCCCACGGTATGGCTACACCTTC.

The V call is TRBV7-9, the J call TRBJ2-1; the D gene could be TRBD1 or TRBD2 (6 bases each). With 5 bases removed from V and 0 bases from J, the gap between germline ends came to 17 bases. Germline V gene lookup returns CDR1 SEHNR and CDR2 FQNEAQ (reference sequence). The CDR3 is 17 amino acids. CDR3 nucleotides: TGTGCCAGCAGCCCCCATGTAGGGGGGAGCTCCTACAATGAGCAGTTCTTC. Translated, it gives CASSPHVGGSSYNEQFF.

The chain uses TRBV7-9 and TRBJ1-5; possible D gene TRBD1, 5 bases. Germline CDR1 reads SEHNR; CDR2 reads FQNEAQ (reference sequence). The CDR3 spans 14 residues. V lost 5 bases, J lost 4 bases, and 12 bases lay in between. The CDR3 DNA sequence: TGTGCCAGCAGCCGGTGGGGCTGGAATCAGCCCCAGCATTTT. Translating gives CASSRWGWNQPQHF.

This chain connects TRBV27 to TRBJ1-3, with 11 bases identical to TRBD1. CDR1 and CDR2 (germline): MNHEY, SMNVEV (reference sequence). The CDR3 totals 18 residues. V was pared by 7 bases and J by 2 bases, with 13 bases of the junction left unmatched. The CDR3 loop is CASTRMTPGQGAGNTIYF. CDR3 DNA: TGTGCCAGCACCCGAATGACACCGGGACAGGGGGCTGGAAACACCATATATTTT.

The V and J genes are TRBV11-2 and TRBJ1-3, with unresolved D. The V and J ends lost 5 bases and 0 bases respectively, with 14 bases between them. The CDR3 consists of 16 residues. CDR1 is SGHAT, CDR2 FQNNGV, per germline. The CDR3 nucleotides are TGTGCCAGCAGCCCCTTCACGAAGGTCTCTGGAAACACCATATATTTT. Amino acid sequence: CASSPFTKVSGNTIYF.

The rearrangement links TRBV5-1 to TRBJ2-6; D is unresolved. The germline V gene encodes CDR1 SGHRS and CDR2 YFSETQ. There are 15 residues in the CDR3. V was clipped by 3 bases and J by 2 bases, with 9 bases between them. CDR3 residues: CASSSQTTGANVLTF. Written as DNA, the CDR3 is TGCGCCAGCAGCTCCCAAACGACTGGGGCCAACGTCCTGACTTTC.

This chain connects TRBV7-3 to TRBJ2-3; 11 positions agree with TRBD2. The CDR3 spans 16 residues. With V trimmed by 4 bases and J by 2 bases, 5 bases remained unmatched. Germline loops: CDR1 SGHTA, CDR2 FQGTGA. The CDR3 bases are TGTGCCAGCAGCTCAAGACTAGCGGGGACCACAGATACGCAGTATTTT. Residues: CASSSRLAGTTDTQYF.

The chain has TRBV9 and TRBJ2-1; the D gene is possibly TRBD2 (6 bases). V was cut by 0 bases and J by 6 bases, with 16 bases left in between. The CDR3 consists of 16 residues. Germline values: CDR1 SGDLS, CDR2 YYNGEE. CDR3 amino acids: CASSVVKTRRGNEQFF. The CDR3 bases are TGTGCCAGCAGCGTAGTCAAGACCCGGAGGGGCAATGAGCAGTTCTTC.

V usage is TRBV29-1 and J usage is TRBJ2-3, with a tentative D call TRBD1 (6 bases). CDR3 length: 16 amino acids. The germline CDR1 and CDR2 sequences are SQVTM and ANQGSEA. Trimming removed 4 bases from V and 0 bases from J, with 17 bases in between. CDR3 in amino acids: CSVVGDRDTSTDTQYF. The CDR3 DNA reads TGCAGCGTTGTGGGGGACCGGGACACAAGCACAGATACGCAGTATTTT.

The chain combines TRBV18 with TRBJ2-5; 8 nucleotides align to TRBD1. CDR1 KGHSH and CDR2 LQKENI come from the germline V gene. The CDR3 is made up of 17 amino acids. The V and J ends lost 6 bases and 5 bases, in that order; junction bases with no gene match: 17. CDR3 region: CASSSPGGKGSGETQYF. The CDR3 DNA sequence: TGTGCCAGCTCGAGCCCAGGGGGCAAGGGGTCCGGGGAGACCCAGTACTTC. Full variable domain (missing parts from reference TRBV18 and TRBJ2-5): NAGVMQNPRHLVRRRGQEARLRCSPMKGHSHVYWYRQLPEEGLKFMVYLQKENIIDESGMPKERFSAEFPKEGPSILRIQQVVRGDSAAYFCASSSPGGKGSGETQYFGPGTRLLVL.

The V call is TRBV7-9, the J call TRBJ2-7, with D possibly being TRBD2 (5 bases). Per germline, CDR1 SEHNR and CDR2 FQNEAQ (reference sequence). Between the trimmed V and J ends, which lost 3 bases and 2 bases, there was a span of 14 bases. This CDR3 comprises 15 residues. The CDR3 DNA is TGTGCCAGCAGCTTTTCCCTAGCCTATACCTACGAGCAGTACTTC. Protein sequence: CASSFSLAYTYEQYF.

J is TRBJ2-2 and V is TRBV11-3; 8 bases agree with TRBD1. Germline CDR1 reads SGHNT; CDR2 reads YENEEA. V was clipped by 4 bases and J by 8 bases; unmatched bases: 6. The CDR3 is 14 amino acids. The CDR3 region has the DNA TGTGCCAGCAGCTCTGGACAGGGCGGAGGGGAGCTGTTTTTT. Protein product: CASSSGQGGGELFF. Filled out from reference TRBV11-3 and TRBJ2-2, the complete variable domain reads EAGVVQSPRYKIIEKKQPVAFWCNPISGHNTLYWYLQNLGQGPELLIRYENEEAVDDSQLPKDRFSAERLKGVDSTLKIQPAELGDSAVYLCASSSGQGGGELFFGEGSRLTVL.

Only a few counts were recorded for this clone. The rearrangement links TRBV13 to TRBJ2-2; TRBD1 agrees at 8 bases. Per germline, CDR1 PRHDT and CDR2 FYEKMQ (reference sequence). The CDR3 contains 17 residues. Losses at the gene ends were 5 bases for V and 4 bases for J; bases not matched to a gene: 12. CDR3 sequence (DNA): TGTGCCAGCAGCCCTAGGACAGGGCGGTCGGGCACCGGGGAGCTGTTTTTT. Its protein is CASSPRTGRSGTGELFF.

This clone has just one count. This chain uses TRBV3-1 (or the pseudogene TRBV3-2) with TRBJ1-5, with D possibly being TRBD1 (6 bases). V was cut by 3 bases and J by 2 bases, with 11 bases left in between. The germline gives CDR1 LGHDT, CDR2 YNNKEL (reference sequence). The CDR3 is 15 residues long. CDR3 in amino acids: CASSQGADGNQPQHF. CDR3 bases: TGTGCCAGCAGCCAGGGGGCGGATGGCAATCAGCCCCAGCATTTT.

The CDR3 region has the DNA TGTGCCAGCAGTCTAACAGGTAATGAGCAGTTCTTC. Encoded protein: CASSLTGNEQFF. This sequence joins TRBV11-2 and TRBJ2-1; D may be TRBD1 (5 bases). The CDR3 spans 12 residues. The V gene lost 6 bases and the J gene lost 7 bases, with 10 bases spanning the gap. The germline V gene has CDR1 SGHAT and CDR2 FQNNGV.

The gene calls are TRBV24-1 and TRBJ2-3; unclear D gene. CDR3 size: 14 residues. CDR1 is KGHDR, CDR2 SFDVKD, per germline. V lost 8 bases, J lost 0 bases, and 11 bases lay in between. CDR3 residues: CATIISQSTDTQYF. For the CDR3, the DNA is TGTGCCACCATCATAAGCCAGAGCACAGATACGCAGTATTTT.